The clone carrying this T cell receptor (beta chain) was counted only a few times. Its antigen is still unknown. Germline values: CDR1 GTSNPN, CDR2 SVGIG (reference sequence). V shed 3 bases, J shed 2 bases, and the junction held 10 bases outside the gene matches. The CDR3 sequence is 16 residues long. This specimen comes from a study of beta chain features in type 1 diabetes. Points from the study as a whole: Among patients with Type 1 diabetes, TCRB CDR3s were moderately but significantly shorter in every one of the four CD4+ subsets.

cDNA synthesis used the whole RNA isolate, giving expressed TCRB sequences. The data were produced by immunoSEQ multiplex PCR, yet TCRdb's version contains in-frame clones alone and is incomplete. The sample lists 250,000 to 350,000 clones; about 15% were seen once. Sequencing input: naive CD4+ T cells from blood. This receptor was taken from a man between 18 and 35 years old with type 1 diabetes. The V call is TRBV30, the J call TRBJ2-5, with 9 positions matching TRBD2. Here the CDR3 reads CAWSTSGPSLQETQYF. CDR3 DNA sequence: TGTGCCTGGAGCACTAGCGGGCCCTCTCTGCAAGAGACCCAGTACTTC.